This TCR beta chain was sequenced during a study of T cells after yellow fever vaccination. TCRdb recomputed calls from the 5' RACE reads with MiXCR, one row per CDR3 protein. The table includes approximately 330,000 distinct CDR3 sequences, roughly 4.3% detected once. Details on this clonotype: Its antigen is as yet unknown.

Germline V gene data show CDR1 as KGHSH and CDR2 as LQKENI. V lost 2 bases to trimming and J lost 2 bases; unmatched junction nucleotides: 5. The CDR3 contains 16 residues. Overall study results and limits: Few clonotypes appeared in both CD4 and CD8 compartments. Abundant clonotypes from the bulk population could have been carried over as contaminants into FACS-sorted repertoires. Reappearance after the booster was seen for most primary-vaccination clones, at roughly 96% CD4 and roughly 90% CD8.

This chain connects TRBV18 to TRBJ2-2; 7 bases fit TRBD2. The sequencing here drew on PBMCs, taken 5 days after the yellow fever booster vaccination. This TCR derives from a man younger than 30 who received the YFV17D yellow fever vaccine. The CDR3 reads CASSPFSGANTGELFF. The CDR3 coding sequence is TGTGCCAGCTCACCATTCAGCGGGGCCAACACCGGGGAGCTGTTTTTT.